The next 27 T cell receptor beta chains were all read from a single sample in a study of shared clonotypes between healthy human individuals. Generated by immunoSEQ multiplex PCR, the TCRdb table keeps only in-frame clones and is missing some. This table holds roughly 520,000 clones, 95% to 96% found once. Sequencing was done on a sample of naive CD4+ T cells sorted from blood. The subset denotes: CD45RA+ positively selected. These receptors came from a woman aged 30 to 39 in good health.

DNA for the CDR3: TGTGCCAGTACCTGGGGAGGGACAGTCCTTTCCTCTGGAAACACCATATATTTT. Its protein product is CASTWGGTVLSSGNTIYF. The chain is built from TRBV19 and TRBJ1-3; TRBD1 matches at 7 bases. The CDR3 loop spans 18 amino acids. The V gene's germline CDR1 is LNHDA and CDR2 SQIVND (reference sequence). V dropped 7 bases and J dropped 0; count of bases not matched to a gene: 15.

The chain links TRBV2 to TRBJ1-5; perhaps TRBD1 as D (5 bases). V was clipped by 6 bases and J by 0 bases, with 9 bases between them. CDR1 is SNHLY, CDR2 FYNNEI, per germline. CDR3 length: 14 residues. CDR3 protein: CASRVQDSNQPQHF. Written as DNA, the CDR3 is TGTGCCAGCAGGGTACAGGATAGCAATCAGCCCCAGCATTTT.

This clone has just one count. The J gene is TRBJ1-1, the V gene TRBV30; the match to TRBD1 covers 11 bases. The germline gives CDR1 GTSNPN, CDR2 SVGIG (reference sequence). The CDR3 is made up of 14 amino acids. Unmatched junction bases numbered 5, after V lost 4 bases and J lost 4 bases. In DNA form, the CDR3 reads TGTGCCTGGACCGGGACAGGGGGAGGCACTGAAGCTTTCTTT. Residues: CAWTGTGGGTEAFF.

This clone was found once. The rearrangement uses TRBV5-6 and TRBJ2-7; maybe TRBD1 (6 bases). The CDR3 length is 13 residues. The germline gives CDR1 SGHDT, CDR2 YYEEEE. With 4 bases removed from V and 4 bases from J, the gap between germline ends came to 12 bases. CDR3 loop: CASSPPDSYEQYF. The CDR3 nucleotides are TGTGCCAGCAGCCCACCGGACAGTTACGAGCAGTACTTC. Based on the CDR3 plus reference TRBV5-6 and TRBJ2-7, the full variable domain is DAGVTQSPTHLIKTRGQQVTLRCSPKSGHDTVSWYQQALGQGPQFIFQYYEEEERQRGNFPDRFSGHQFPNYSSELNVNALLLGDSALYLCASSPPDSYEQYFGPGTRLTVT.

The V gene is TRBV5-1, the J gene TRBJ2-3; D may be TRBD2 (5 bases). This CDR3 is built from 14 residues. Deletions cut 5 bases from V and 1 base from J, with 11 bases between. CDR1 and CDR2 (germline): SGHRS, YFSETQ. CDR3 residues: CASSRGWGTDTQYF. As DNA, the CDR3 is TGCGCCAGCAGTAGAGGGTGGGGCACAGATACGCAGTATTTT. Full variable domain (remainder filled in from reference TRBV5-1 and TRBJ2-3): KAGVTQTPRYLIKTRGQQVTLSCSPISGHRSVSWYQQTPGQGLQFLFEYFSETQRNKGNFPGRFSGRQFSNSRSEMNVSTLELGDSALYLCASSRGWGTDTQYFGPGTRLTVL.

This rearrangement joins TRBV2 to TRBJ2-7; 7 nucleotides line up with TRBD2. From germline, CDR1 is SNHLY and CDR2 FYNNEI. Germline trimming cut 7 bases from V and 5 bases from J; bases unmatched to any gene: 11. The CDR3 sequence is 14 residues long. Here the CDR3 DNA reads TGTGCCAGCAATCAACGGGCGGGAGACCACGAGCAGTACTTC. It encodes CASNQRAGDHEQYF.

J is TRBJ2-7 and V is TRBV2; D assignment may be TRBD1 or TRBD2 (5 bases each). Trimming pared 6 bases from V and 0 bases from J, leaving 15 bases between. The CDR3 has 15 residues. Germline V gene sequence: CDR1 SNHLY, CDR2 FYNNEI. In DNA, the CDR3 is TGTGCCAGCAGCCTCCGGGACGGAGCCTCCTACGAGCAGTACTTC. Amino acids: CASSLRDGASYEQYF.

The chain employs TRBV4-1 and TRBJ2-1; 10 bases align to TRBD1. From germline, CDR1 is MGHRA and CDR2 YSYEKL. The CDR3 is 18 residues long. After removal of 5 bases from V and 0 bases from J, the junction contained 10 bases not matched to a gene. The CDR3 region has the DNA TGCGCCAGCAGCGTCCGGGACAGGGGCGAGAGCTCCTACAATGAGCAGTTCTTC. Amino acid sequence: CASSVRDRGESSYNEQFF.

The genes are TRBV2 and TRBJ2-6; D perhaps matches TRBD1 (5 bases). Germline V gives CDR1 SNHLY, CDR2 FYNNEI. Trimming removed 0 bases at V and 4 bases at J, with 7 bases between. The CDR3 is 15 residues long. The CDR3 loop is CASSEAGAGANVLTF. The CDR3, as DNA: TGTGCCAGCAGTGAAGCAGGGGCCGGGGCCAACGTCCTGACTTTC.

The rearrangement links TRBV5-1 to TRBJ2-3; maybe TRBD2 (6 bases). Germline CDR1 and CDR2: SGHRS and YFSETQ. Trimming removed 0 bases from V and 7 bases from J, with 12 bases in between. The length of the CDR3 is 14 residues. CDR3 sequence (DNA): TGCGCCAGCAGCTTGGAAGCTCGGGGGAATACGCAGTATTTT. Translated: CASSLEARGNTQYF.

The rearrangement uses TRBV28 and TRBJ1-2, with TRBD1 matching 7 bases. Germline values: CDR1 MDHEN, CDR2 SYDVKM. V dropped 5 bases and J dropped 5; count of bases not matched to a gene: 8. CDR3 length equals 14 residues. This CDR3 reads CASSPDRAGYGYTF. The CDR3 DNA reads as TGTGCCAGCAGTCCCGACAGGGCGGGGTATGGCTACACCTTC.

The CDR3 region has the DNA TGCGCCAGCAGGATTCAACTAGGAGAGTACGAGCAGTACTTC. This translates into CASRIQLGEYEQYF. The chain carries TRBV4-1 and TRBJ2-7, with a weak D call TRBD2 (5 bases). The CDR3 sequence is 14 residues long. Trimming pared 6 bases from V and 4 bases from J, leaving 16 bases between. Germline assignment: CDR1 MGHRA and CDR2 YSYEKL.

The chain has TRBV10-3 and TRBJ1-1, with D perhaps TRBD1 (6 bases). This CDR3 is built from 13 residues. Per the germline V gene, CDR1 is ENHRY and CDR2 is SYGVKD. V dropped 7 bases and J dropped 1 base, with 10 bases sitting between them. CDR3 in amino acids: CAIKPGQNTEAFF. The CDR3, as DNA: TGTGCCATCAAACCGGGACAGAACACTGAAGCTTTCTTT.

For the CDR3, the DNA is TGTGCCAGCAGTTTAGAACCAGGGGGTGAGCAGTTCTTC. The encoded protein is CASSLEPGGEQFF. The rearrangement joins TRBV27 to TRBJ2-1, with 7 bases matching TRBD1. The CDR3 spans 13 residues. Germline CDR1 is MNHEY and CDR2 is SMNVEV (reference sequence). Germline trimming cut 2 bases from V and 9 bases from J; bases unmatched to any gene: 4.

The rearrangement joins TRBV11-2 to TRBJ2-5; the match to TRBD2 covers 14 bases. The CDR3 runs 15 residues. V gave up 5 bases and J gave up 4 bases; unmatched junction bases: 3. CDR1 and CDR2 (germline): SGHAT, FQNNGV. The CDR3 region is CASSPGTSGRETQYF. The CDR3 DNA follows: TGTGCCAGCAGCCCAGGGACTAGCGGGAGAGAGACCCAGTACTTC.

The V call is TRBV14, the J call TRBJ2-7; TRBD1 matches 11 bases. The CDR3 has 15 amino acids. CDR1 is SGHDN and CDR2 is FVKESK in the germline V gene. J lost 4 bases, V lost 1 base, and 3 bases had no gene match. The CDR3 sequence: CASSQGTGGIYEQYF. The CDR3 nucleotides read TGTGCCAGCAGCCAAGGGACAGGGGGCATTTACGAGCAGTACTTC. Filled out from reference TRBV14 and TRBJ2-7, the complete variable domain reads EAGVTQFPSHSVIEKGQTVTLRCDPISGHDNLYWYRRVMGKEIKFLLHFVKESKQDESGMPNNRFLAERTGGTYSTLKVQPAELEDSGVYFCASSQGTGGIYEQYFGPGTRLTVT.

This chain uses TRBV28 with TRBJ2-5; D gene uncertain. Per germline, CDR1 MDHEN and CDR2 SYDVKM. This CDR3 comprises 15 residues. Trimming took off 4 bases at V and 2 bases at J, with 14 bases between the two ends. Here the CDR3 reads CASSSSTAKQETQYF. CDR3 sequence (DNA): TGTGCCAGCAGTTCGTCGACGGCGAAACAAGAGACCCAGTACTTC. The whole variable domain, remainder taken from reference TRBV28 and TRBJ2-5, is DVKVTQSSRYLVKRTGEKVFLECVQDMDHENMFWYRQDPGLGLRLIYFSYDVKMKEKGDIPEGYSVSREKKERFSLILESASTNQTSMYLCASSSSTAKQETQYFGPGTRLLVL.

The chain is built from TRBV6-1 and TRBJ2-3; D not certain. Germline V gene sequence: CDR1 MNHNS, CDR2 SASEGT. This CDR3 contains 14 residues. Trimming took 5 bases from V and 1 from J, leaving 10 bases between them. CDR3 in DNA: TGTGCCAGCAGTTCTGGGGAAGGCACAGATACGCAGTATTTT. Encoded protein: CASSSGEGTDTQYF.

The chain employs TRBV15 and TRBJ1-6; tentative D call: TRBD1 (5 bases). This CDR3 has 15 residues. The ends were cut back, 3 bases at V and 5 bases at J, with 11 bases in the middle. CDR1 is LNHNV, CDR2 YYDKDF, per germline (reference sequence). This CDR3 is CATSRVGRDNSPLHF. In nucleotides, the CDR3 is TGTGCCACCAGCAGGGTGGGCAGGGATAATTCACCCCTCCACTTT.

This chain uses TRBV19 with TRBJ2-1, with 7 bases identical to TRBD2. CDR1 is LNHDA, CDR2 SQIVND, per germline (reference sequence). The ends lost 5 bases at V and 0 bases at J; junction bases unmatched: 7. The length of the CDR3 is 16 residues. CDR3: CASSLVAGISYNEQFF. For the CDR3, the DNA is TGTGCCAGTAGTTTGGTAGCGGGCATCTCCTACAATGAGCAGTTCTTC.

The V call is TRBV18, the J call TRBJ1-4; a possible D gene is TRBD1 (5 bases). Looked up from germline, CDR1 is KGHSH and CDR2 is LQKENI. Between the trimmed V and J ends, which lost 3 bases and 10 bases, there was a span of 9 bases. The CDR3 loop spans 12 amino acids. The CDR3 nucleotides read TGTGCCAGCTCACCGGGGGAGGGAAAACTGTTTTTT. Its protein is CASSPGEGKLFF.

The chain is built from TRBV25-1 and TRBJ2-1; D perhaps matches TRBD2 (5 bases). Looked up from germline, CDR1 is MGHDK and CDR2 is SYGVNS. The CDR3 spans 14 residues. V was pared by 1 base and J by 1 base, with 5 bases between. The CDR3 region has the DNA TGTGCCAGCAGTGAATGGGAGTCCTACAATGAGCAGTTCTTC. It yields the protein CASSEWESYNEQFF.

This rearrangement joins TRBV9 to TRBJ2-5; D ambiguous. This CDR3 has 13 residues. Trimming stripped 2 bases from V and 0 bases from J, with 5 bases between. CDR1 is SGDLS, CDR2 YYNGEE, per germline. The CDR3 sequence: CASSVQNQETQYF. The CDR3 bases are TGTGCCAGCAGCGTCCAGAACCAAGAGACCCAGTACTTC.

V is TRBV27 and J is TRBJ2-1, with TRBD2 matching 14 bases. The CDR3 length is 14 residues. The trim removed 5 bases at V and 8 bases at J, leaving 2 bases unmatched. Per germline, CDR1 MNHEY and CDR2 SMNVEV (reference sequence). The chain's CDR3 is CASSGTSGSDEQFF. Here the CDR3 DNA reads TGTGCCAGCAGTGGGACTAGCGGGAGCGATGAGCAGTTCTTC.

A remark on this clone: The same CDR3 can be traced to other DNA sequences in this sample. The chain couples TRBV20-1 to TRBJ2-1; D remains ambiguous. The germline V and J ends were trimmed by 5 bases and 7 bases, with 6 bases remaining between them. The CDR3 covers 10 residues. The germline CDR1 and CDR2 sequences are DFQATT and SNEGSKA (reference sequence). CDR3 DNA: TGCAGTGCTGGCCGGAATGAGCAGTTCTTC. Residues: CSAGRNEQFF.

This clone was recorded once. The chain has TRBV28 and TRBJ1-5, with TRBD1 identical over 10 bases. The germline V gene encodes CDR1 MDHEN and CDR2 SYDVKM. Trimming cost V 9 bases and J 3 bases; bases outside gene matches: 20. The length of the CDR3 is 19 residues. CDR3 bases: TGTGCCAGGACTCAAAGGGGCAAAGGACAGGGGGAGACCAATCAGCCCCAGCATTTT. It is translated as CARTQRGKGQGETNQPQHF.

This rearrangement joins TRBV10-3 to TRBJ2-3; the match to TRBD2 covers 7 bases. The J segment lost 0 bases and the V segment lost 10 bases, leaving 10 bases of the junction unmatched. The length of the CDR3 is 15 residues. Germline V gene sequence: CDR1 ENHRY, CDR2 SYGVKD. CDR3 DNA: TGTGCCACCCTAGCTAGCGGAACTAGCACAGATACGCAGTATTTT. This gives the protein CATLASGTSTDTQYF.